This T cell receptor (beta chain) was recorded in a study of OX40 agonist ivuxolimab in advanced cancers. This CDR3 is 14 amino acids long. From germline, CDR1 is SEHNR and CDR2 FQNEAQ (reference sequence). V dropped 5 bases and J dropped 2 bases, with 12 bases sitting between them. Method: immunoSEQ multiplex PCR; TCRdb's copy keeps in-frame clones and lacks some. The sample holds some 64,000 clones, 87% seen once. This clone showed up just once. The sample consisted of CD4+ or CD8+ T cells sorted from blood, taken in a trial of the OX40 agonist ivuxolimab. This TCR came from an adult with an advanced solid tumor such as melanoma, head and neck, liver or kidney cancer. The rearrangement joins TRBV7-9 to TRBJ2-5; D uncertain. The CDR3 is CASSPRTNQETQYF. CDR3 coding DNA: TGTGCCAGCAGCCCACGAACCAATCAAGAGACCCAGTACTTC.